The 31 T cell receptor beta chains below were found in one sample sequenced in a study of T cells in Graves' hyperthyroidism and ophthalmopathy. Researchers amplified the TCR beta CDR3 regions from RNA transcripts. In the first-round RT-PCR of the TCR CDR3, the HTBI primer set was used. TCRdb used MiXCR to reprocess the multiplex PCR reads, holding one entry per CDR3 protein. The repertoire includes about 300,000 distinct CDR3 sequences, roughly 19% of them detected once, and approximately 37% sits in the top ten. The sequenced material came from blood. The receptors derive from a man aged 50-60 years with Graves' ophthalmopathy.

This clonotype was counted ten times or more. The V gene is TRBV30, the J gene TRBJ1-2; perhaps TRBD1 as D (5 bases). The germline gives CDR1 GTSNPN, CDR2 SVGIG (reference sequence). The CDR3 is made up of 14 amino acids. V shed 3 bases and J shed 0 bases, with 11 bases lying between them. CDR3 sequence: CAWSNGGSNYGYTF. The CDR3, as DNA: TGTGCCTGGAGCAACGGGGGATCTAACTATGGCTACACCTTC.

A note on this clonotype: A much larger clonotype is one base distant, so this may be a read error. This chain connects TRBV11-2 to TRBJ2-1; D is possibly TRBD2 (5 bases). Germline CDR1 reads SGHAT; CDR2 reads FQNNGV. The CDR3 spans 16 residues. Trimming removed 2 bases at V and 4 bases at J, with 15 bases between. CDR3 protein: CASSLRRKGLYNEQFF. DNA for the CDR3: TGTGCCAGCAGCTTAAGGAGGAAAGGTCTTTACAATGAGCAGTTCTTC.

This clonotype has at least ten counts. The CDR3 loop is CAIGGGRGPDTQYF. DNA of the CDR3: TGTGCCATCGGCGGCGGGAGAGGGCCAGATACGCAGTATTTT. The rearrangement links TRBV28 to TRBJ2-3; 7 bases align to TRBD2. The length of the CDR3 is 14 residues. V shed 10 bases, J shed 4 bases, and the junction held 11 bases outside the gene matches. Looked up from germline, CDR1 is MDHEN and CDR2 is SYDVKM. Using reference TRBV28 and TRBJ2-3 for the parts outside the CDR3, the full variable domain is DVKVTQSSRYLVKRTGEKVFLECVQDMDHENMFWYRQDPGLGLRLIYFSYDVKMKEKGDIPEGYSVSREKKERFSLILESASTNQTSMYLCAIGGGRGPDTQYFGPGTRLTVL.

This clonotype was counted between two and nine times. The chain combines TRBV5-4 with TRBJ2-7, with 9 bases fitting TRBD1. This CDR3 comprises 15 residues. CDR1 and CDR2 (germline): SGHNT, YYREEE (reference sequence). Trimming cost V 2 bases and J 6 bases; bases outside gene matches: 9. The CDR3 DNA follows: TGTGCCAGCAGCTTTCGGACAGGGGCGGTGGGCGAGCAGTACTTC. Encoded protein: CASSFRTGAVGEQYF.

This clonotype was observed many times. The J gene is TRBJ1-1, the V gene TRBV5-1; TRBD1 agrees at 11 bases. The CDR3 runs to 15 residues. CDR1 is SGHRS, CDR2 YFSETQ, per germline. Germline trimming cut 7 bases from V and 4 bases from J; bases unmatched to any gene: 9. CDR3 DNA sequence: TGCGCCAGCGGCGGGACAGGGGGACGGATCACTGAAGCTTTCTTT. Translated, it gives CASGGTGGRITEAFF.

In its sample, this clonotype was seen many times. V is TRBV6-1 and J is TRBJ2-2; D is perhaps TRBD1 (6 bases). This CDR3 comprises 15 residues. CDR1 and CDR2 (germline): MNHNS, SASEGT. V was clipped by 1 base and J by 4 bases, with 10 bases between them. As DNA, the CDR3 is TGTGCCAGCAGTGAAGGGGTAGGGGGCACCGGGGAGCTGTTTTTT. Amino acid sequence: CASSEGVGGTGELFF.

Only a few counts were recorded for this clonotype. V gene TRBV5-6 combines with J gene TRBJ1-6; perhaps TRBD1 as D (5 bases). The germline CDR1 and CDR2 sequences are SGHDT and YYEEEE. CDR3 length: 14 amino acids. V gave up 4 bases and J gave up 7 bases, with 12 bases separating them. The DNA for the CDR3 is TGTGCCAGCAGCCGAGGGGATTTCAATTCACCCCTCCACTTT. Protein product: CASSRGDFNSPLHF.

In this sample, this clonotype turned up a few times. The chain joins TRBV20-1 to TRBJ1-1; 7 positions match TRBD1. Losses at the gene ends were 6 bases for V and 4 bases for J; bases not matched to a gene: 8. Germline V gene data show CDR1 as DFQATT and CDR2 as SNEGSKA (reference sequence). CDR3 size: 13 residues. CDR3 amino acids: CSARQGRGTEAFF. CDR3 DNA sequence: TGCAGTGCCAGACAGGGTCGTGGCACTGAAGCTTTCTTT.

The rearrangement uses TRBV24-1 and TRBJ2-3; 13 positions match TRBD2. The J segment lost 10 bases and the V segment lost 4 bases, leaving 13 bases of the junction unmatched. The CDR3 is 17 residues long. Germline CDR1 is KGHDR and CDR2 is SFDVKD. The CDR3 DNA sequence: TGTGCCACCAGTGACTTCCTACTAGCGGGAGGGATTGGGCCGCAGTATTTT. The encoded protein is CATSDFLLAGGIGPQYF.

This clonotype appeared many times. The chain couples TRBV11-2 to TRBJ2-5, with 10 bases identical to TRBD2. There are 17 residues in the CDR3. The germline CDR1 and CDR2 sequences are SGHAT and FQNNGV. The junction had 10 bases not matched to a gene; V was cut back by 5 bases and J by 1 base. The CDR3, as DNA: TGTGCCAGCAGCAAACACCTAGCGGGGGAAGCCCAAGAGACCCAGTACTTC. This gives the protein CASSKHLAGEAQETQYF.

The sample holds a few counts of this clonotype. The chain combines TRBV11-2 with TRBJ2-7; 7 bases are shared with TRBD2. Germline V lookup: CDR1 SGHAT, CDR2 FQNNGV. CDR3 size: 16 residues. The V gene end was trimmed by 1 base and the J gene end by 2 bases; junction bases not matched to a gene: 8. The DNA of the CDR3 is TGTGCCAGCAGCTTAGCCGCGGGACTACCTACCTACGAGCAGTACTTC. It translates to CASSLAAGLPTYEQYF.

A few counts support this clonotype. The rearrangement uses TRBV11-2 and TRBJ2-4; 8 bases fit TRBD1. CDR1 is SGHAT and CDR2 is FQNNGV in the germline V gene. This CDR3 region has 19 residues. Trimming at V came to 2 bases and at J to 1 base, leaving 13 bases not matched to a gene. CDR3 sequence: CASSLQFGTGLSAKNIQYF. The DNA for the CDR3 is TGTGCCAGCAGCTTACAGTTTGGGACAGGTCTATCCGCCAAAAACATTCAGTACTTC.

CDR3 sequence: CASSGRQTSSGRQYF. DNA of the CDR3: TGTGCCAGCAGTGGTCGACAGACTAGTTCGGGGAGGCAGTACTTC. The chain is built from TRBV6-1 and TRBJ2-7; a possible D gene is TRBD2 (6 bases). Germline CDR1 reads MNHNS; CDR2 reads SASEGT. This CDR3 region has 15 residues. V dropped 4 bases and J dropped 9 bases, with 22 bases sitting between them.

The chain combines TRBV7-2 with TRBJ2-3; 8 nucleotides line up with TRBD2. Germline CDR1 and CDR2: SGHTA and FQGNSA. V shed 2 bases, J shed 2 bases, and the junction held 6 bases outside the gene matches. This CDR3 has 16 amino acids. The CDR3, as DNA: TGTGCCAGCAGCTTACTGGCTAGCGGGCTCACAGATACGCAGTATTTT. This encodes CASSLLASGLTDTQYF.

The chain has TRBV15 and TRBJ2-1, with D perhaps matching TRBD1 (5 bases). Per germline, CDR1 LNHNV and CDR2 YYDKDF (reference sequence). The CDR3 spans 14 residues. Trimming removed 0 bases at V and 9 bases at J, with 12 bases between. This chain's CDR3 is CATSRDGRGTEQFF. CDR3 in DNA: TGTGCCACCAGCAGAGATGGTAGGGGAACTGAGCAGTTCTTC.

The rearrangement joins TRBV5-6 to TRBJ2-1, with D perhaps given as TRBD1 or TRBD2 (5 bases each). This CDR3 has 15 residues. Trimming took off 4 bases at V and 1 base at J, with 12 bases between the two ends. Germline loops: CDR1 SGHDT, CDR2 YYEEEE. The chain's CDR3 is CASSVSWGSYNEQFF. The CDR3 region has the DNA TGTGCCAGCAGCGTATCGTGGGGGTCCTACAATGAGCAGTTCTTC.

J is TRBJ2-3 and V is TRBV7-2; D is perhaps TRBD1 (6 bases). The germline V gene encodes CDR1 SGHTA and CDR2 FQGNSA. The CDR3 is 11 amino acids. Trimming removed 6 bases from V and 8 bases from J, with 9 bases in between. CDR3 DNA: TGTGCCAGCAGGCAAGGGGGTACGCAGTATTTT. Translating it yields CASRQGGTQYF.

The DNA for the CDR3 is TGCGCCAGCAGTCGGGACAGTGCAACTAATGAAAAACTGTTTTTT. Amino acids: CASSRDSATNEKLFF. This chain joins TRBV5-1 and TRBJ1-4; 7 nucleotides align to TRBD1. The CDR3 contains 15 residues. Germline V gene data show CDR1 as SGHRS and CDR2 as YFSETQ. V shed 5 bases, J shed 0 bases, and the junction held 4 bases outside the gene matches.

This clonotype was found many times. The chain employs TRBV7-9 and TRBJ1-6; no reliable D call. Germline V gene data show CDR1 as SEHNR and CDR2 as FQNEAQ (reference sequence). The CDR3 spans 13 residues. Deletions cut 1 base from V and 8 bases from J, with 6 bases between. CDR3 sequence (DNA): TGTGCCAGCAGCTTAGAGGCGGATTCACCCCTCCACTTT. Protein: CASSLEADSPLHF.

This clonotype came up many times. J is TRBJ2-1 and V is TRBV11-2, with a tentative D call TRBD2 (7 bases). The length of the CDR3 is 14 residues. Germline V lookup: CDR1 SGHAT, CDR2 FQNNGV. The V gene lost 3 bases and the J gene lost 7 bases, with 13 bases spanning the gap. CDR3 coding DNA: TGTGCCAGCAGCTTGGGAGGGGGGCGGAATGAGCAGTTCTTC. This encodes CASSLGGGRNEQFF.

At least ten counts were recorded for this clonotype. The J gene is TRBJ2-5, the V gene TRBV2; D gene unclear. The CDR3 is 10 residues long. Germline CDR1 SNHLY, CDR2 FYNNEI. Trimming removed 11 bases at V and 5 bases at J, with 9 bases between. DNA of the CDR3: TGTGCCGCTACGAGGGAGACCCAGTACTTC. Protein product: CAATRETQYF.

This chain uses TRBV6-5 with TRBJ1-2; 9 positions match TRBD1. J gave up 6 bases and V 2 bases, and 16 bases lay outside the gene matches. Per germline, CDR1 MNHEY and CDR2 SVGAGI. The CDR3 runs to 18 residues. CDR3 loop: CASSYGLSGQGYGDGYTF. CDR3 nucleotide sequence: TGTGCCAGCAGTTACGGTCTTTCGGGACAGGGTTACGGGGATGGCTACACCTTC.

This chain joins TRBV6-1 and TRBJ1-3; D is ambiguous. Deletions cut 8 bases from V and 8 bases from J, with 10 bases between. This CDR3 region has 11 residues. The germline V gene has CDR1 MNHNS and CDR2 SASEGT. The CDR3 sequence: CASGNGDTIYF. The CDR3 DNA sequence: TGTGCCAGCGGGAATGGGGACACCATATATTTT.

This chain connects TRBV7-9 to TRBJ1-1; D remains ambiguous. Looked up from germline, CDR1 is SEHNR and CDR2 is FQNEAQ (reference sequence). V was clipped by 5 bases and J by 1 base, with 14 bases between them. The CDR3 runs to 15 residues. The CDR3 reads CASSPSGPTNTEAFF. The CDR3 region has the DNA TGTGCCAGCAGCCCCTCCGGACCGACGAACACTGAAGCTTTCTTT.

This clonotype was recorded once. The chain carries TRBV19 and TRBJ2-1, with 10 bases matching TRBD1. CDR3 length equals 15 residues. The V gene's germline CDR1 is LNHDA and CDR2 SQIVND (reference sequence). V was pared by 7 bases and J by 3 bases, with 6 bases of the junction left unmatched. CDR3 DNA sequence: TGTGCCAGTAAGATCGGGACAGGGGTCTACAATGAGCAGTTCTTC. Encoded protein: CASKIGTGVYNEQFF.

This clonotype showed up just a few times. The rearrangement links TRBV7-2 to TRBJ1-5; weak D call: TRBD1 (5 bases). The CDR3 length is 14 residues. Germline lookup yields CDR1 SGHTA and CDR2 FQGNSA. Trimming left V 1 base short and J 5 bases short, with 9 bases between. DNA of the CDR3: TGTGCCAGCAGCTTAGGACAGCCTTATCAGCCCCAGCATTTT. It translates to CASSLGQPYQPQHF.

In DNA form, the CDR3 reads TGTGCCAGCAGGGGACTAGCGGGACGGGGTTCCCTTGCCGAGCAGTTCTTC. Protein sequence: CASRGLAGRGSLAEQFF. The chain recombines TRBV6-1 with TRBJ2-1; 13 nucleotides align to TRBD2. CDR3 length equals 17 residues. V lost 6 bases and J lost 10; bases outside the gene matches: 15. In germline, CDR1 is MNHNS, CDR2 SASEGT.

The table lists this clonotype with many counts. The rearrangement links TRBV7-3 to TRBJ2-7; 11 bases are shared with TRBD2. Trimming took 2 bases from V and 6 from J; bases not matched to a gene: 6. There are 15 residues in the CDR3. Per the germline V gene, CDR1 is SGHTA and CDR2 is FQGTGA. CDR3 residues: CASSLLAGGQSEQYF. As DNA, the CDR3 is TGTGCCAGCAGCTTATTAGCGGGAGGGCAATCCGAGCAGTACTTC.

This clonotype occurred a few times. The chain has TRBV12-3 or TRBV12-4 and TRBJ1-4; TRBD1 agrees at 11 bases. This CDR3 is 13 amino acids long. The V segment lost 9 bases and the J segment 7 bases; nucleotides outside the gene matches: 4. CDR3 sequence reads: CASTGQGGEKLFF. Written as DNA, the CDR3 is TGTGCCAGTACGGGACAGGGGGGTGAAAAACTGTTTTTT.

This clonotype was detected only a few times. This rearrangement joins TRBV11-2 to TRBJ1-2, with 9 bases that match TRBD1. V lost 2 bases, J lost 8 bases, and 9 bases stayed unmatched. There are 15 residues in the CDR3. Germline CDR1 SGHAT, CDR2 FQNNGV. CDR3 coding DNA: TGTGCCAGCAGCTTAACCCGGGGGACAGGGAACGGCTACACCTTC. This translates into CASSLTRGTGNGYTF.

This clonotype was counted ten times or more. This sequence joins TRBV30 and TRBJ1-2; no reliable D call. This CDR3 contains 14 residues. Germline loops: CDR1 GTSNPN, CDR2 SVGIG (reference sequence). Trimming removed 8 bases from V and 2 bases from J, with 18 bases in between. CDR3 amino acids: CAGERPYRNYGYTF. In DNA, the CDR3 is TGTGCCGGTGAGCGTCCATACAGAAACTATGGCTACACCTTC.